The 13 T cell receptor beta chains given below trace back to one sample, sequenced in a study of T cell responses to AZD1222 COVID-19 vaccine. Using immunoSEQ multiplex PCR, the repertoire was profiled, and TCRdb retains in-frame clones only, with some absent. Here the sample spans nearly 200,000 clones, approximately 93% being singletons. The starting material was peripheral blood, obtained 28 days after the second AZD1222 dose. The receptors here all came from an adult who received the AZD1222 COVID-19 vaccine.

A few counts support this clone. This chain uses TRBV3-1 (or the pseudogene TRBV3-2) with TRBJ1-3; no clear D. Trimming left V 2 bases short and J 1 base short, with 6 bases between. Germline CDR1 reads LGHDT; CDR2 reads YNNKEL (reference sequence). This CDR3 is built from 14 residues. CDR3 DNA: TGTGCCAGCAGCCAACAGGCTTCTGGAAACACCATATATTTT. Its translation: CASSQQASGNTIYF.

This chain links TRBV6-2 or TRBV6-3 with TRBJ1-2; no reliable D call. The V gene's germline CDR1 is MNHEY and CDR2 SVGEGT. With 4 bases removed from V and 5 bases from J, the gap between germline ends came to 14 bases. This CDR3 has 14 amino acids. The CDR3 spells CASSLMLGGYGYTF. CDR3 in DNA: TGTGCCAGCAGTTTAATGCTGGGAGGGTATGGCTACACCTTC.

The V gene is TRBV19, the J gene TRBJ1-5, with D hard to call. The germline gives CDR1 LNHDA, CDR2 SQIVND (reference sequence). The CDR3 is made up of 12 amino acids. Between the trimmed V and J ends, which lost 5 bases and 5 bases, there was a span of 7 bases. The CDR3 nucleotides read TGTGCCAGTAGTCACCGGGATCAGCCCCAGCATTTT. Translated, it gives CASSHRDQPQHF.

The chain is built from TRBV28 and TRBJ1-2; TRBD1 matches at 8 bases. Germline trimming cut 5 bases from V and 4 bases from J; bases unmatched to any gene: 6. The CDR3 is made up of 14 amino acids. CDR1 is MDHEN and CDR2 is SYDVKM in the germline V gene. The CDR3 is CASSPGTGGYGYTF. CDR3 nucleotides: TGTGCCAGCAGTCCAGGGACAGGTGGCTATGGCTACACCTTC.

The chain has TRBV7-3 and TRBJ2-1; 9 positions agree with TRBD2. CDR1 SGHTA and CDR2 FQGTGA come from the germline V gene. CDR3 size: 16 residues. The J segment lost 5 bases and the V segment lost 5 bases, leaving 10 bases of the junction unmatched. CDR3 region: CASSDRSGGPDNEQFF. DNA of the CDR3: TGTGCCAGCAGCGATCGAAGCGGGGGGCCCGACAATGAGCAGTTCTTC. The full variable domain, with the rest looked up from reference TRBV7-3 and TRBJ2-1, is GAGVSQTPSNKVTEKGKYVELRCDPISGHTALYWYRQSLGQGPEFLIYFQGTGAADDSGLPNDRFFAVRPEGSVSTLKIQRTERGDSAVYLCASSDRSGGPDNEQFFGPGTRLTVL.

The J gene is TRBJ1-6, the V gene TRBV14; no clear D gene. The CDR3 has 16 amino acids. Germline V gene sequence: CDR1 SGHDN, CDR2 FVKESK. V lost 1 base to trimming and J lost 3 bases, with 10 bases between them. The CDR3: CASSQAAGYYNSPLHF. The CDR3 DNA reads TGTGCCAGCAGCCAAGCGGCGGGCTACTATAATTCACCCCTCCACTTT.

CDR3 loop: CAWSVRTANTEAFF. CDR3 DNA sequence: TGTGCCTGGAGTGTAAGGACGGCGAACACTGAAGCTTTCTTT. V and J are TRBV30 and TRBJ1-1; D gene ambiguous. Germline values: CDR1 GTSNPN, CDR2 SVGIG (reference sequence). The CDR3 is made up of 14 amino acids. The germline V and J ends were trimmed by 0 bases and 1 base, with 9 bases remaining between them. The complete variable domain, with remaining parts taken from reference TRBV30 and TRBJ1-1, reads SQTIHQWPATLVQPVGSPLSLECTVEGTSNPNLYWYRQAAGRGLQLLFYSVGIGQISSEVPQNLSASRPQDRQFILSSKKLLLSDSGFYLCAWSVRTANTEAFFGQGTRLTVV.

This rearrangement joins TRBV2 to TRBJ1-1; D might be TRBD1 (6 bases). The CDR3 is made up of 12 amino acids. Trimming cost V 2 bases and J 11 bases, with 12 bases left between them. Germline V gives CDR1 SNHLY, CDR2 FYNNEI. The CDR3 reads CASSELEGVAFF. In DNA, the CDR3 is TGTGCCAGCAGTGAATTGGAGGGGGTCGCTTTCTTT.

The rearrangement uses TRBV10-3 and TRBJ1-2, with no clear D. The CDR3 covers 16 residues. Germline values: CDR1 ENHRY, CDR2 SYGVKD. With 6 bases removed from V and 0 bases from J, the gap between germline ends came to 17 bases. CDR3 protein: CAIRRILHGANYGYTF. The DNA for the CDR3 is TGTGCCATCAGAAGGATTTTACACGGAGCTAACTATGGCTACACCTTC.

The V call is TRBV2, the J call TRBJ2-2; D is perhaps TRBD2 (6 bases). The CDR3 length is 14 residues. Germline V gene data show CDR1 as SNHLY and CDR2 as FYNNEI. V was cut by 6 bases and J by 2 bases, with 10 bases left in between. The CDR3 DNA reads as TGTGCCAGCAGCCGGGACTTCAACACCGGGGAGCTGTTTTTT. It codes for CASSRDFNTGELFF.

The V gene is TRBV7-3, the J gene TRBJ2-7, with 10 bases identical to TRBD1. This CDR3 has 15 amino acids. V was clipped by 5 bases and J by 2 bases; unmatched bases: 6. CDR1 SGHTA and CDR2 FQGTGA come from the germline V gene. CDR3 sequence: CASSLGTGDAYEQYF. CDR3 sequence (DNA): TGTGCCAGCAGCCTCGGGACAGGGGATGCCTACGAGCAGTACTTC.

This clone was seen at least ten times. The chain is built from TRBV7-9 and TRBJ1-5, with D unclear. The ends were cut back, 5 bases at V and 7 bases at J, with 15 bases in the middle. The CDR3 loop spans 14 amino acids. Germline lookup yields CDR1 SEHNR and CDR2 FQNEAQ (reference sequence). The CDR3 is CASSATGQGQPQHF. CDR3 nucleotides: TGTGCCAGCAGCGCTACCGGGCAAGGGCAGCCCCAGCATTTT.

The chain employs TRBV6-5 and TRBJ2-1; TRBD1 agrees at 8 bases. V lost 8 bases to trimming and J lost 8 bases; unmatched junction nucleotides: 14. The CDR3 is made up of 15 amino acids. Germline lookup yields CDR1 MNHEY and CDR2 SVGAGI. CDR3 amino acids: CASSLTGDLADEQFF. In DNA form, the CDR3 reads TGTGCCAGCTCCCTGACAGGGGACTTAGCCGATGAGCAGTTCTTC.